This TCR beta chain was recorded in a study of molecular identifiers for immune sequencing clone quantification. Germline V gives CDR1 MGHDK, CDR2 SYGVNS. The CDR3 is made up of 15 amino acids. Losses at the gene ends were 7 bases for V and 2 bases for J; bases not matched to a gene: 9. By share of the sample, this clonotype is medium-sized. Its antigen remains unknown. Overall study findings and caveats: Jurkat TCR RNA spiked in from one cell reportedly remained identifiable amid about a million naive cells.

The naive CD8 libraries originated from between roughly 18,000 and 1,100,000 sorted cells and drew on 10%, 30% or 50% RNA. Naive CD8 T cells, phenotype CD8+CD4-CCR7+CD45RA+, were sorted. A single record per CDR3 protein comes from TCRdb applying MiXCR to the PCR reads. The sample carries about 9,800 distinct CDR3 sequences, approximately 20% recorded once. The sequenced sample consisted of naive CD8+ T cells from blood, with Jurkat cell RNA spiked in. The subset here: FACS-sorted CD8+CD4-CCR7+CD45RA+ naive T cells. The clonotype was recovered from a human donor in good health. Some libraries in this study had Jurkat cell RNA spiked in. The rearrangement joins TRBV25-1 to TRBJ2-7, with 9 bases that match TRBD1. Written as DNA, the CDR3 is TGTGCCAGCACCCCGGGACAGGGAATAACCTACGAGCAGTACTTC. Translating gives CASTPGQGITYEQYF.